This TCR beta chain was sequenced for a study of beta chain features in type 1 diabetes. Study-wide findings and caveats: The study found that naive, central memory and Treg TCRB repertoires appeared more similar in patients than in healthy donors.

Expressed TCRB transcripts were sequenced, since all the RNA that had been isolated was reverse transcribed. Sequencing was performed with immunoSEQ multiplex PCR; in TCRdb, only in-frame clones are kept and a portion is missing. Seen here are roughly 170,000 clones, around an eighth observed once, and the top ten hold 0.62%. Losses at the gene ends were 4 bases for V and 7 bases for J; bases not matched to a gene: 6. This CDR3 is built from 13 residues. CDR1 is SGDLS, CDR2 YYNGEE, per germline. CD45RO/CCR7/CD25/CD127/CD95/CD27 sorting isolated CD4+ naive, central memory, regulatory and stem cell-like memory cells. This clone came up a few times. Its antigen is unknown.

Material for sequencing was central memory CD4+ T cells from blood. The clonotype was recovered from a woman aged 18 to 35 in good health. The J gene is TRBJ1-2, the V gene TRBV9; 8 nucleotides line up with TRBD1. CDR3 protein: CASSTDRVGGYTF. The CDR3 DNA reads as TGTGCCAGCAGCACGGACAGGGTCGGTGGCTACACCTTC. The full variable domain, its missing parts supplied by reference TRBV9 and TRBJ1-2, is DSGVTQTPKHLITATGQRVTLRCSPRSGDLSVYWYQQSLDQGLQFLIQYYNGEERAKGNILERFSAQQFPDLHSELNLSSLELGDSALYFCASSTDRVGGYTFGSGTRLTVV.